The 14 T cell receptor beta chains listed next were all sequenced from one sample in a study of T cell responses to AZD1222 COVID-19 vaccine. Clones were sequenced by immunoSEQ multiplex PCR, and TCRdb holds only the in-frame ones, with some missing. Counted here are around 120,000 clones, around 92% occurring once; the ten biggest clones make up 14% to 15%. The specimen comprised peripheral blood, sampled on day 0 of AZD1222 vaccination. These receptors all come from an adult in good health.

CDR3 amino acids: CASSLGGGTDTQYF. The CDR3 DNA sequence: TGTGCCAGCAGTTTGGGGGGGGGCACAGATACGCAGTATTTT. The V and J genes are TRBV27 and TRBJ2-3; 7 bases align to TRBD2. Germline V gene sequence: CDR1 MNHEY, CDR2 SMNVEV (reference sequence). CDR3 size: 14 residues. Unmatched junction bases numbered 1, after V lost 3 bases and J lost 1 base.

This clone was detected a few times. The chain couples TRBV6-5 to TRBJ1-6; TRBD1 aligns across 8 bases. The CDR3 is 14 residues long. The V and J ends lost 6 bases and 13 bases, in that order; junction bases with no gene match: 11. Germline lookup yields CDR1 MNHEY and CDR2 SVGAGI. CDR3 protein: CASSLPGTGRPLHF. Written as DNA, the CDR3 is TGTGCCAGCAGCCTCCCTGGGACAGGCCGTCCCCTCCACTTT.

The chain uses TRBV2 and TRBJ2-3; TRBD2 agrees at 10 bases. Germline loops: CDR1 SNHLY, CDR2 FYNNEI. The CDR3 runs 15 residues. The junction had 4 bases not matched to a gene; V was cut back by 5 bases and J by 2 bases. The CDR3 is CASSPSGGVTDTQYF. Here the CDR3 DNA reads TGTGCCAGCAGTCCTAGCGGGGGTGTCACAGATACGCAGTATTTT.

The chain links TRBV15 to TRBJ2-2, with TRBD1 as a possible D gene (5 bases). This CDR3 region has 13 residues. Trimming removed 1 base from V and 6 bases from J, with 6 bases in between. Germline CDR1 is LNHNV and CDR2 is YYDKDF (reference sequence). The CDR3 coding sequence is TGTGCCACCAGCAGAGGCAGGGCCGGGGAGCTGTTTTTT. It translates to CATSRGRAGELFF.

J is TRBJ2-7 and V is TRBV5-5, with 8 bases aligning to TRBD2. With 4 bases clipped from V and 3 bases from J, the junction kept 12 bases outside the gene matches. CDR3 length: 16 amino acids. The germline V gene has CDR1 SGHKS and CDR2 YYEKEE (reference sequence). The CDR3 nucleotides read TGTGCCAGCAGCACGACCCAGCGGGGGACCGGCTACGAGCAGTACTTC. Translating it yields CASSTTQRGTGYEQYF. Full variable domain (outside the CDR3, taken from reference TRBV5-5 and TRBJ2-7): DAGVTQSPTHLIKTRGQQVTLRCSPISGHKSVSWYQQVLGQGPQFIFQYYEKEERGRGNFPDRFSARQFPNYSSELNVNALLLGDSALYLCASSTTQRGTGYEQYFGPGTRLTVT.

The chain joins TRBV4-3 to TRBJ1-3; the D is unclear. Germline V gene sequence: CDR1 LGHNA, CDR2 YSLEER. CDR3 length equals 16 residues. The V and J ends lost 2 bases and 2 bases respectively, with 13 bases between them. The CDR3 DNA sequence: TGCGCCAGCAGCCAACTCGGGTGGGAGGCTGGAAACACCATATATTTT. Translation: CASSQLGWEAGNTIYF.

CDR3 sequence (DNA): TGTGCCAGCAGTCCCCCAGGACCGGGTCAGCCCCAGCATTTT. Protein sequence: CASSPPGPGQPQHF. This sequence joins TRBV27 and TRBJ1-5; D is unresolved. CDR1 and CDR2 (germline): MNHEY, SMNVEV (reference sequence). Deletions cut 5 bases from V and 6 bases from J, with 14 bases between. This CDR3 has 14 residues.

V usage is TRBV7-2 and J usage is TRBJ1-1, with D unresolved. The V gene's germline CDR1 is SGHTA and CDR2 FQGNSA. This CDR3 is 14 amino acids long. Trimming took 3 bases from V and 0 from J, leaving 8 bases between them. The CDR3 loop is CASSFYRLNTEAFF. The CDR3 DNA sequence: TGTGCCAGCAGCTTTTACAGACTGAACACTGAAGCTTTCTTT.

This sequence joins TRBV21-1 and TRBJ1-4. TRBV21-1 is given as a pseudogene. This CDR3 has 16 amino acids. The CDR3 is CASSHLTRKAWEKLFF. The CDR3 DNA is TGTGCCAGCAGCCATCTCACCCGAAAAGCTTGGGAAAAACTGTTTTTT.

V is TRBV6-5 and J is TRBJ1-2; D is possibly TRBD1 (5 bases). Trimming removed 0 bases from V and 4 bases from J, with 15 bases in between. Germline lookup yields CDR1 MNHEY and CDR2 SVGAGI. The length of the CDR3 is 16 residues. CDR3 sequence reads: CASSYSGQGGGYGYTF. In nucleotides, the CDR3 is TGTGCCAGCAGTTACTCGGGGCAGGGTGGCGGCTATGGCTACACCTTC.

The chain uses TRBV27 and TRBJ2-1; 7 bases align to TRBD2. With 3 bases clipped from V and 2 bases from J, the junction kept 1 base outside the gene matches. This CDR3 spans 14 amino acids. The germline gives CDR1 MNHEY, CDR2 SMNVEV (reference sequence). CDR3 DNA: TGTGCCAGCAGTTTTGGGACTACCTACAATGAGCAGTTCTTC. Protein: CASSFGTTYNEQFF.

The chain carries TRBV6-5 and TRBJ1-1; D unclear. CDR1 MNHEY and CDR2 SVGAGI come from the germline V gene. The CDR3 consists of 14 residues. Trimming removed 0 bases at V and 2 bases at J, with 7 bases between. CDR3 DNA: TGTGCCAGCAGTTACTCGTACGATAACACTGAAGCTTTCTTT. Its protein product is CASSYSYDNTEAFF.

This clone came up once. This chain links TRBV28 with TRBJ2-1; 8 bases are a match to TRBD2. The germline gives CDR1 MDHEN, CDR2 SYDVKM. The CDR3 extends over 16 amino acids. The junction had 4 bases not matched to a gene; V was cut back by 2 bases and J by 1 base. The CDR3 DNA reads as TGTGCCAGCAGTTTAGAGCGGGAGAGGTCCTACAATGAGCAGTTCTTC. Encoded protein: CASSLERERSYNEQFF.

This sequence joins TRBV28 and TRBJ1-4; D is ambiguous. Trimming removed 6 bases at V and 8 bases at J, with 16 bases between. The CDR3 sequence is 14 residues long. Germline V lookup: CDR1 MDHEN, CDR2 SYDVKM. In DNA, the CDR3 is TGTGCCAGCAGCCCTCTAAGGATTGGAGAAAAACTGTTTTTT. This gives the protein CASSPLRIGEKLFF. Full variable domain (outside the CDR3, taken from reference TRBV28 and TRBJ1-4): DVKVTQSSRYLVKRTGEKVFLECVQDMDHENMFWYRQDPGLGLRLIYFSYDVKMKEKGDIPEGYSVSREKKERFSLILESASTNQTSMYLCASSPLRIGEKLFFGSGTQLSVL.